These 18 T cell receptor beta chains came from one sample sequenced in a study of T-cell memory formation after mild COVID-19. TCRdb re-analysed the 5' RACE reads in MiXCR, keeping a single row per CDR3 protein. Altogether roughly 160,000 distinct CDR3 sequences are present, 10% to 15% being singletons, with the ten largest covering 2.5% to 4%. Material for sequencing was PBMCs or a T cell subset sorted from them (not recorded which). The receptors were gathered from a young man who had mild COVID-19 (a few samples of this study predate the infection). Cell type and time point are not known.

This clonotype showed up just a few times. The chain recombines TRBV7-9 with TRBJ2-1; D gene ambiguous. V dropped 5 bases and J dropped 12 bases, with 2 bases sitting between them. The CDR3 spans 8 residues. The V gene's germline CDR1 is SEHNR and CDR2 FQNEAQ (reference sequence). The CDR3 is CASSPQFF. Here the CDR3 DNA reads TGTGCCAGCAGCCCGCAGTTCTTC.

The chain uses TRBV10-3 and TRBJ1-5, with a possible D match to TRBD1 (6 bases). This CDR3 contains 15 residues. Trimming took 4 bases from V and 3 from J, leaving 13 bases between them. Germline CDR1 ENHRY, CDR2 SYGVKD. The CDR3 nucleotides are TGTGCCATCAGTGCATTTACGGGGGCCAATCAGCCCCAGCATTTT. Amino acids: CAISAFTGANQPQHF.

The chain has TRBV7-2 and TRBJ2-3, with D possibly being TRBD1 (6 bases). This CDR3 contains 14 residues. The V and J ends lost 6 bases and 9 bases respectively, with 19 bases between them. The germline gives CDR1 SGHTA, CDR2 FQGNSA. CDR3 amino acids: CASSKQGKAPTQYF. The CDR3 DNA follows: TGTGCCAGCAGTAAACAGGGAAAGGCGCCAACGCAGTATTTT. Drawing the rest from reference TRBV7-2 and TRBJ2-3, the complete variable domain is GAGVSQSPSNKVTEKGKDVELRCDPISGHTALYWYRQSLGQGLEFLIYFQGNSAPDKSGLPSDRFSAERTGGSVSTLTIQRTQQEDSAVYLCASSKQGKAPTQYFGPGTRLTVL.

This clonotype was observed a few times. The chain joins TRBV5-1 to TRBJ1-5, with D uncertain. Germline V lookup: CDR1 SGHRS, CDR2 YFSETQ. CDR3 size: 16 residues. Trimming pared 2 bases from V and 0 bases from J, leaving 12 bases between. Here the CDR3 reads CASSFDGPYSNQPQHF. CDR3 coding DNA: TGCGCCAGCAGCTTTGACGGACCCTATAGCAATCAGCCCCAGCATTTT.

The CDR3 DNA sequence: TGTGCCAGCAGCTTAGGGGGGACGGCCTACGAGCAGTACGTC. Its translation is CASSLGGTAYEQYV. V gene TRBV7-9 combines with J gene TRBJ2-7; the D call may be TRBD1 or TRBD2 (5 bases each). Germline CDR1 and CDR2: SEHNR and FQNEAQ (reference sequence). V dropped 1 base and J dropped 2 bases, with 9 bases sitting between them. This CDR3 is built from 14 residues.

This clonotype was observed at least ten times. This chain uses TRBV7-2 with TRBJ1-5; D is perhaps TRBD1 (5 bases). This CDR3 is 14 amino acids long. Germline V gives CDR1 SGHTA, CDR2 FQGNSA. Trimming took 7 bases from V and 6 from J, leaving 16 bases between them. This chain's CDR3 is CASTLGGTGQPQHF. DNA of the CDR3: TGTGCCAGCACCCTGGGGGGTACGGGTCAGCCCCAGCATTTT. Full variable domain (outside the CDR3, taken from reference TRBV7-2 and TRBJ1-5): GAGVSQSPSNKVTEKGKDVELRCDPISGHTALYWYRQSLGQGLEFLIYFQGNSAPDKSGLPSDRFSAERTGGSVSTLTIQRTQQEDSAVYLCASTLGGTGQPQHFGDGTRLSIL.

This chain links TRBV7-2 with TRBJ2-1, with TRBD2 matching 11 bases. The CDR3 sequence is 14 residues long. Trimming at V came to 6 bases and at J to 10 bases, leaving 8 bases not matched to a gene. The germline V gene has CDR1 SGHTA and CDR2 FQGNSA. CDR3 nucleotides: TGTGCCAGCAGGGCTAGCGGGGGGAGCAGGGAGCAGTTCTTC. It codes for CASRASGGSREQFF. The full variable domain, completed using reference TRBV7-2 and TRBJ2-1, is GAGVSQSPSNKVTEKGKDVELRCDPISGHTALYWYRQSLGQGLEFLIYFQGNSAPDKSGLPSDRFSAERTGGSVSTLTIQRTQQEDSAVYLCASRASGGSREQFFGPGTRLTVL.

This clonotype was counted many times. The J gene is TRBJ1-2, the V gene TRBV27; D perhaps matches TRBD1 (6 bases). V was pared by 5 bases and J by 8 bases, with 12 bases between. CDR1 and CDR2 (germline): MNHEY, SMNVEV (reference sequence). The CDR3 sequence is 12 residues long. The CDR3 region has the DNA TGTGCCAGCAGTCCTACAGGGAGAGGCTACACCTTC. It specifies CASSPTGRGYTF.

This clonotype was observed a handful of times. The chain combines TRBV6-5 with TRBJ2-7; perhaps D is TRBD1 or TRBD2 (5 bases each). This CDR3 is 16 amino acids long. CDR1 MNHEY and CDR2 SVGAGI come from the germline V gene. The V gene lost 0 bases and the J gene lost 2 bases, with 14 bases spanning the gap. The CDR3 region has the DNA TGTGCCAGCAGTTACTCGGGTGGGGACCCCCCCTACGAGCAGTACTTC. Its translation is CASSYSGGDPPYEQYF.

The CDR3: CASSAASGLRDTGELFF. In DNA form, the CDR3 reads TGTGCCAGCAGCGCAGCCTCGGGGCTTAGGGACACCGGGGAGCTGTTTTTT. This chain uses TRBV5-5 with TRBJ2-2; D possibly uses TRBD1 or TRBD2 (5 bases each). The CDR3 extends over 17 amino acids. Trimming pared 4 bases from V and 3 bases from J, leaving 19 bases between. Per the germline V gene, CDR1 is SGHKS and CDR2 is YYEKEE (reference sequence). The full variable domain, its missing parts supplied by reference TRBV5-5 and TRBJ2-2, is DAGVTQSPTHLIKTRGQQVTLRCSPISGHKSVSWYQQVLGQGPQFIFQYYEKEERGRGNFPDRFSARQFPNYSSELNVNALLLGDSALYLCASSAASGLRDTGELFFGEGSRLTVL.

This clonotype turned up a few times. The gene calls are TRBV5-1 and TRBJ1-4; no definite D call. V lost 4 bases and J 8 bases, leaving 12 bases between the germline ends. The CDR3 is made up of 13 amino acids. Germline loops: CDR1 SGHRS, CDR2 YFSETQ. The CDR3 loop reads CASSRTTGEKLFF. Written as DNA, the CDR3 is TGCGCCAGCAGCCGAACTACGGGAGAAAAACTGTTTTTT.

This sequence joins TRBV9 and TRBJ2-1; 9 bases are shared with TRBD1. After removal of 4 bases from V and 4 bases from J, the junction contained 6 bases not matched to a gene. The CDR3 totals 15 residues. Germline values: CDR1 SGDLS, CDR2 YYNGEE. CDR3 sequence (DNA): TGTGCCAGCAGCACCGGACAGGGGAGATACAATGAGCAGTTCTTC. Encoded protein: CASSTGQGRYNEQFF.

This clonotype was observed a few times. The V gene is TRBV7-3, the J gene TRBJ2-7, with D tentatively TRBD1 or TRBD2 (6 bases each). The V and J ends lost 4 bases and 6 bases respectively, with 31 bases between them. Germline V lookup: CDR1 SGHTA, CDR2 FQGTGA. The CDR3 runs 19 residues. CDR3 DNA sequence: TGTGCCAGCAGCTACCCCTTCCTTAGCGGCGGGGACAACCGCGGCGAGCAGTACTTC. Residues: CASSYPFLSGGDNRGEQYF.

This clonotype has a handful of counts. The chain links TRBV20-1 to TRBJ1-4, with D possibly matching TRBD1 (6 bases). The CDR3 is made up of 12 amino acids. Per the germline V gene, CDR1 is DFQATT and CDR2 is SNEGSKA (reference sequence). The V and J ends lost 4 bases and 7 bases respectively, with 10 bases between them. CDR3 DNA sequence: TGCAGTGCTACTAGGGGGTCTGAAAAACTGTTTTTT. Translation gives CSATRGSEKLFF.

The V call is TRBV5-1, the J call TRBJ2-1; D not resolved. This CDR3 region has 11 residues. Germline CDR1 SGHRS, CDR2 YFSETQ. V was trimmed by 2 bases and J by 10 bases, leaving 7 bases between them. CDR3 loop: CASSLKREQFF. CDR3 nucleotide sequence: TGCGCCAGCAGCTTAAAAAGAGAGCAGTTCTTC.

This chain links TRBV5-1 with TRBJ2-5; D is uncertain. CDR1 is SGHRS and CDR2 is YFSETQ in the germline V gene. This CDR3 region has 14 residues. V lost 1 base, J lost 4 bases, and 11 bases lay in between. CDR3 amino acids: CASSLSLVVETQYF. CDR3 nucleotides: TGCGCCAGCAGCTTGTCATTGGTCGTAGAGACCCAGTACTTC.

This clonotype was observed a handful of times. V and J are TRBV11-2 and TRBJ1-2, with a possible D match to TRBD1 (6 bases). Trimming removed 6 bases from V and 6 bases from J, with 17 bases in between. The CDR3 runs 14 residues. Germline V gene sequence: CDR1 SGHAT, CDR2 FQNNGV. The CDR3 protein is CASRRTGRGDGYTF. The CDR3 DNA reads as TGTGCCAGCAGACGTACAGGGCGCGGGGATGGCTACACCTTC.

This clonotype has at least ten counts. CDR3 in DNA: TGTGCCAGCAGTTACCTAGCGGGGGGTATATACAATGAGCAGTTCTTC. Translating it yields CASSYLAGGIYNEQFF. V and J are TRBV6-2 or TRBV6-3 and TRBJ2-1; 11 nucleotides match TRBD2. V lost 2 bases to trimming and J lost 4 bases; unmatched junction nucleotides: 4. Looked up from germline, CDR1 is MNHEY and CDR2 is SVGEGT. The length of the CDR3 is 16 residues.